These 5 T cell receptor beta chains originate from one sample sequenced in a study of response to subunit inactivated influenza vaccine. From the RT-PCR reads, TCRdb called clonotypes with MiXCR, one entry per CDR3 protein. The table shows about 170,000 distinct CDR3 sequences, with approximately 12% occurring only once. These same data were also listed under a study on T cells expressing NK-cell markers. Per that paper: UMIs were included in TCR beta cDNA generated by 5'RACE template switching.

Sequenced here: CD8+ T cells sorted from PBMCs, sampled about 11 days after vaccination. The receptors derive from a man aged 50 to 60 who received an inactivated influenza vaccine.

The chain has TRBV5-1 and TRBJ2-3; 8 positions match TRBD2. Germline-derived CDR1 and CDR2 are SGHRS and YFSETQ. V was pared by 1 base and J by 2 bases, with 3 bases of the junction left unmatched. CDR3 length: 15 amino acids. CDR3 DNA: TGCGCCAGCAGCTTGAGCGGGGGATTCACAGATACGCAGTATTTT. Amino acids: CASSLSGGFTDTQYF.

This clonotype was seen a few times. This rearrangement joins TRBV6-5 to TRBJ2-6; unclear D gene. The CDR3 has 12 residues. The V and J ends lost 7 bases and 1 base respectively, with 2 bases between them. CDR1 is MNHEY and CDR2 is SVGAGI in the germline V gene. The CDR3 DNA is TGTGCCAGCATGTCTGGGGCCAACGTCCTGACTTTC. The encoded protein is CASMSGANVLTF.

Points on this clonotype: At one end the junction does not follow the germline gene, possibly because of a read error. CDR3 in amino acids: CASSGIQETQNF. In nucleotides, the CDR3 is TGTGCCAGCAGCGGAATACAAGAGACCCAGAACTTC. This chain links TRBV9 with TRBJ2-5; no clear D gene. The CDR3 spans 12 residues. Germline V gene data show CDR1 as SGDLS and CDR2 as YYNGEE. Variable domain in full (rest from reference TRBV9 and TRBJ2-5): DSGVTQTPKHLITATGQRVTLRCSPRSGDLSVYWYQQSLDQGLQFLIQYYNGEERAKGNILERFSAQQFPDLHSELNLSSLELGDSALYFCASSGIQETQNFGPGTRLLVL.

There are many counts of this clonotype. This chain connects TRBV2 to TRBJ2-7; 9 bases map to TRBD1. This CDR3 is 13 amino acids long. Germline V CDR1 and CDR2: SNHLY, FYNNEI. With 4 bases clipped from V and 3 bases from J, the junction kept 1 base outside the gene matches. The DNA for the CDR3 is TGTGCCAGCAGTGGGACAGGGGACTACGAGCAGTACTTC. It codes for CASSGTGDYEQYF.

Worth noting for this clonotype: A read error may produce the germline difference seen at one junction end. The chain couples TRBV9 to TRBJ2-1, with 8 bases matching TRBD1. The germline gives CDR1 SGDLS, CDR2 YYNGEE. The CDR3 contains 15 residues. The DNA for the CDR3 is TGTGCCAGCAGCGCGACAGGGGCCTCCTCCAATGAGCAGTTCTTC. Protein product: CASSATGASSNEQFF.